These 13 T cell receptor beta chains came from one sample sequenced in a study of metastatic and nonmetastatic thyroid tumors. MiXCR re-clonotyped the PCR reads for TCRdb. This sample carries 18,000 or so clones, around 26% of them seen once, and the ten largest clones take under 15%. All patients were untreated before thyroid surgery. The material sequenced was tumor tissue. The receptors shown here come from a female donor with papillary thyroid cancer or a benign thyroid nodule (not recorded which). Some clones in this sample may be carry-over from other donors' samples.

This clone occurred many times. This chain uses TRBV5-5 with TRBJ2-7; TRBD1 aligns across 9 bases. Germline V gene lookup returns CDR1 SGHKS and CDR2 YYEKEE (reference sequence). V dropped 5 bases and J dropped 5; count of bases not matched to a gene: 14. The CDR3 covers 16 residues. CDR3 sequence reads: CASSSASGTGLDEQYF. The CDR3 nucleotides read TGTGCCAGCAGTTCCGCCTCCGGGACAGGGTTAGACGAGCAGTACTTC.

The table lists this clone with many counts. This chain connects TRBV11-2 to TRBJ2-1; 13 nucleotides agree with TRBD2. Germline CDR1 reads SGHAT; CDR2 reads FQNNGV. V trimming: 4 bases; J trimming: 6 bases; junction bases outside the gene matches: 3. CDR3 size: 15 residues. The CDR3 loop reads CASSSGLAGLNEQFF. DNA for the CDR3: TGTGCCAGCAGCTCGGGACTAGCGGGGCTCAATGAGCAGTTCTTC.

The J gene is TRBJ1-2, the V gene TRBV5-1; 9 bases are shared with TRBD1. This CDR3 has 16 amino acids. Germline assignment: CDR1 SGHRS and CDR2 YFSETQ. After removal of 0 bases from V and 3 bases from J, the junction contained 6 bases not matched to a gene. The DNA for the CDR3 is TGCGCCAGCAGCTTGGGTGAGGACAGGGGTGACTATGGCTACACCTTC. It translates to CASSLGEDRGDYGYTF.

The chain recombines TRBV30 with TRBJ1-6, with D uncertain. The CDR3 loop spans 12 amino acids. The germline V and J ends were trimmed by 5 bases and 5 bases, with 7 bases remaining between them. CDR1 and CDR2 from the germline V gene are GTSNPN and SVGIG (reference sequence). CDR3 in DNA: TGTGCCTGGGGACGGAATAATTCACCCCTCCACTTT. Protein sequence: CAWGRNNSPLHF. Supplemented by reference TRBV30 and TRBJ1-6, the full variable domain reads SQTIHQWPATLVQPVGSPLSLECTVEGTSNPNLYWYRQAAGRGLQLLFYSVGIGQISSEVPQNLSASRPQDRQFILSSKKLLLSDSGFYLCAWGRNNSPLHFGNGTRLTVT.

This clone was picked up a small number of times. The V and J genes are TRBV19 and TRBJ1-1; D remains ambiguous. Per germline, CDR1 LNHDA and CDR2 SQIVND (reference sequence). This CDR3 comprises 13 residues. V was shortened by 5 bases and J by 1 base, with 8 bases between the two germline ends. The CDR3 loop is CASSLPGNTEAFF. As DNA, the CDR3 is TGTGCCAGTAGTTTACCCGGGAACACTGAAGCTTTCTTT.

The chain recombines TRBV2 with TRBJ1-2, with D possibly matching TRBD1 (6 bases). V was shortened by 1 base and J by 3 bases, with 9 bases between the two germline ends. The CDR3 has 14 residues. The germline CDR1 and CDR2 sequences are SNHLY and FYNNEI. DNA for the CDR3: TGTGCCAGCAGTGAAGGGACAGTAGACTATGGCTACACCTTC. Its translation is CASSEGTVDYGYTF.

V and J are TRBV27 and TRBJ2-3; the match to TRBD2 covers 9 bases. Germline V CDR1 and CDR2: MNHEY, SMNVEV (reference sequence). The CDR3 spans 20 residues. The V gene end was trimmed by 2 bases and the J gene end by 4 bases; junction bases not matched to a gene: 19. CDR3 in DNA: TGTGCCAGCAGTTTACTCGGGGGGCGACATGGGACTAGCTCTGCAGATACGCAGTATTTT. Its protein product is CASSLLGGRHGTSSADTQYF.

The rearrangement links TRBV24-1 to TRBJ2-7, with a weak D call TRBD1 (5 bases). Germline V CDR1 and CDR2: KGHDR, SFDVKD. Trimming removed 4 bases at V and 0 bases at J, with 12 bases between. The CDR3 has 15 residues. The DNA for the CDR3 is TGTGCCACCAGTGACTCCCAGGGCATCTCCTACGAGCAGTACTTC. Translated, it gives CATSDSQGISYEQYF.

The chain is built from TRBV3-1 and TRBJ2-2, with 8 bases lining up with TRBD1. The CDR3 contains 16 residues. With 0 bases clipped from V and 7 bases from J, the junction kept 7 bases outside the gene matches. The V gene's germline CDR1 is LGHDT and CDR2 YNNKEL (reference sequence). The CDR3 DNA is TGTGCCAGCAGCCAAGATTCAGGACAGGGATTCGGGGAGCTGTTTTTT. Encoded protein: CASSQDSGQGFGELFF.

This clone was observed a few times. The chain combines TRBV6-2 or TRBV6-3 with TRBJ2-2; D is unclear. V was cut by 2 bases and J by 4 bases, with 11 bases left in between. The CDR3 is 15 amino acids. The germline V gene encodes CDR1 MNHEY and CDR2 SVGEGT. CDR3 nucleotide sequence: TGTGCCAGCAGTTACGCCGGGTACGGCACCGGGGAGCTGTTTTTT. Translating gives CASSYAGYGTGELFF.

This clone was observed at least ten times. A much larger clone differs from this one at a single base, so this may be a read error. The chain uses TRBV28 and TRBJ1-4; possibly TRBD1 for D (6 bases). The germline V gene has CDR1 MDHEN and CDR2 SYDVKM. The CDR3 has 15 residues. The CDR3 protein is CASSLWGGGDEKPFF. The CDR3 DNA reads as TGTGCCAGCAGTTTATGGGGGGGCGGGGATGAAAAACCGTTTTTT.

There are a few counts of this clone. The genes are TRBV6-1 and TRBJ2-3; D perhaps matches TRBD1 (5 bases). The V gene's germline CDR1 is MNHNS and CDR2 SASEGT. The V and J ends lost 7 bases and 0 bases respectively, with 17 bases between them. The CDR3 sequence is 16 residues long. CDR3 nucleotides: TGTGCCAGCACCGACCCGACAGTGGGAAGCACAGATACGCAGTATTTT. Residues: CASTDPTVGSTDTQYF.

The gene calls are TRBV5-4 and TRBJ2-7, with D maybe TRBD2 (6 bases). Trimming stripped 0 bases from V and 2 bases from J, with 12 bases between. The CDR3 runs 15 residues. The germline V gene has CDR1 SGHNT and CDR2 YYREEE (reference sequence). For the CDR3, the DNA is TGTGCCAGCAGCTTGGTAGGTGGGGGGACCTACGAGCAGTACTTC. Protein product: CASSLVGGGTYEQYF.